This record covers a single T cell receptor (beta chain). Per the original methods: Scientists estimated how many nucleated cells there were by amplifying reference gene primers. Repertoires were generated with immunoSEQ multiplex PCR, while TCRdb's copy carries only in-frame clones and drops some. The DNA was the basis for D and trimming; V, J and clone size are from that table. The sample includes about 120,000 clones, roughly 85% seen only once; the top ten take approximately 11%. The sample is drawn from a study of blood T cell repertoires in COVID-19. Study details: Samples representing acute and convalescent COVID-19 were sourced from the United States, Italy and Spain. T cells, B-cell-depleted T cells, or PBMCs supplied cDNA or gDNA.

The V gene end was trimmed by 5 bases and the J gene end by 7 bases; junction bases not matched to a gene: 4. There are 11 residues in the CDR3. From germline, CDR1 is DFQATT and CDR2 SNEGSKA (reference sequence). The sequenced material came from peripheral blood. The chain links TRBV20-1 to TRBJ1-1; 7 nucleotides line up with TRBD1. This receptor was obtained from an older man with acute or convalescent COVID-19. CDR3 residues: CSAEQGNEAFF. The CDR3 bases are TGCAGTGCTGAACAGGGGAATGAAGCTTTCTTT.